This T cell receptor beta chain is from a study of blood T cell repertoires in COVID-19. Study information: Acute-phase and convalescent COVID-19 samples originated in the United States, Italy and Spain. Sources were T cells, B-cell-depleted T cells, or PBMCs; the material itself was cDNA or gDNA.

Per the study methods: How many nucleated cells were present was estimated from reference gene primer amplification. Profiling relied on immunoSEQ multiplex PCR, and the TCRdb table lists in-frame clones only, not all of them. That table gives V, J and clone size, and the DNA gave D and trimming. This table has approximately 180,000 clones, more than 75% appearing once. CDR1 is SEHNR and CDR2 is FQNEAQ in the germline V gene (reference sequence). The CDR3 has 13 amino acids. After removal of 5 bases from V and 5 bases from J, the junction contained 3 bases not matched to a gene. The clonotype was recovered from a man in his forties or fifties with active or convalescent COVID-19. Sequencing used peripheral blood. The V and J genes are TRBV7-9 and TRBJ2-7, with TRBD1 matching over 10 bases. The CDR3 region is CASSRQGANEQYF. For the CDR3, the DNA is TGTGCCAGCAGCCGACAGGGGGCCAACGAGCAGTACTTC. Full variable domain (remainder filled in from reference TRBV7-9 and TRBJ2-7): DTGVSQNPRHKITKRGQNVTFRCDPISEHNRLYWYRQTLGQGPEFLTYFQNEAQLEKSRLLSDRFSAERPKGSFSTLEIQRTEQGDSAMYLCASSRQGANEQYFGPGTRLTVT.